The 32 T cell receptor beta chains listed next were all sequenced from one sample in a study of blood T cell repertoires in COVID-19. Clones were sequenced by immunoSEQ multiplex PCR, and TCRdb holds only the in-frame ones, with some missing. The sample has under 350,000 clones, around 90% seen once; the top ten hold 6.5% to 8%. The sequenced sample was peripheral blood. Receptor source: a woman in her thirties with COVID-19, enrolled during active disease.

The CDR3 sequence is CASSLGGQYGYTF. CDR3 DNA sequence: TGTGCCAGCAGTTTAGGAGGACAGTATGGCTACACCTTC. The chain links TRBV27 to TRBJ1-2, with a possible D match to TRBD1 (6 bases). The V and J ends lost 2 bases and 5 bases respectively, with 9 bases between them. There are 13 residues in the CDR3. Germline V gene data show CDR1 as MNHEY and CDR2 as SMNVEV (reference sequence).

The J gene is TRBJ2-6, the V gene TRBV15; TRBD1 is a possible D gene (5 bases). Germline values: CDR1 LNHNV, CDR2 YYDKDF (reference sequence). The V gene lost 0 bases and the J gene lost 4 bases, with 13 bases spanning the gap. The CDR3 covers 17 residues. CDR3 DNA: TGTGCCACCAGCAGAGATAGGGGTCAGACAGGGGCCAACGTCCTGACTTTC. Translated, it gives CATSRDRGQTGANVLTF. The variable domain in full, with the rest retrieved from reference TRBV15 and TRBJ2-6, is DAMVIQNPRYQVTQFGKPVTLSCSQTLNHNVMYWYQQKSSQAPKLLFHYYDKDFNNEADTPDNFQSRRPNTSFCFLDIRSPGLGDTAMYLCATSRDRGQTGANVLTFGAGSRLTVL.

The gene calls are TRBV5-8 and TRBJ1-2; possibly TRBD1 for D (6 bases). The CDR3 sequence is 16 residues long. Germline CDR1 and CDR2: SGHTS and YDEGEE. V was trimmed by 4 bases and J by 1 base, leaving 17 bases between them. CDR3: CASSGRPGHRNYGYTF. CDR3 nucleotide sequence: TGTGCCAGCAGCGGTAGACCGGGACATCGTAACTATGGCTACACCTTC.

The gene calls are TRBV29-1 and TRBJ1-3; D possibly corresponds to TRBD1 (5 bases). Trimming shortened V by 7 bases and J by 3 bases, and 13 bases separated the two germline ends. Germline CDR1 is SQVTM and CDR2 is ANQGSEA. This CDR3 contains 13 residues. The DNA of the CDR3 is TGCAGCGCGGACAAAGGGGATGGAAACACCATATATTTT. Translation gives CSADKGDGNTIYF.

The chain links TRBV30 to TRBJ2-6, with D possibly being TRBD1 (5 bases). Trimming took 4 bases from V and 2 from J, leaving 21 bases between them. Per germline, CDR1 GTSNPN and CDR2 SVGIG (reference sequence). This CDR3 contains 18 residues. CDR3 sequence: CAWNVGNRISAGANVLTF. CDR3 DNA: TGTGCCTGGAATGTGGGGAACAGGATTTCAGCTGGGGCCAACGTCCTGACTTTC.

The chain carries TRBV19 and TRBJ1-1, with D unresolved. CDR1 and CDR2 from the germline V gene are LNHDA and SQIVND (reference sequence). This CDR3 has 14 amino acids. V gave up 6 bases and J gave up 0 bases, with 11 bases separating them. The CDR3 region is CASRGPRMNTEAFF. CDR3 in DNA: TGTGCCAGTAGGGGCCCAAGAATGAACACTGAAGCTTTCTTT.

This clone was detected only once. The rearrangement links TRBV6-1 to TRBJ1-5; D ambiguous. Germline V gene lookup returns CDR1 MNHNS and CDR2 SASEGT. The V gene lost 4 bases and the J gene lost 2 bases, with 18 bases spanning the gap. The CDR3 is made up of 17 amino acids. The CDR3 nucleotides are TGTGCCAGCAGTGGGGCCGCGGGAATGGGAGGCAATCAGCCCCAGCATTTT. It is translated as CASSGAAGMGGNQPQHF.

The rearrangement uses TRBV7-3 and TRBJ2-7, with 8 bases lining up with TRBD1. Trimming at V came to 5 bases and at J to 6 bases, leaving 6 bases not matched to a gene. The CDR3 is made up of 13 amino acids. The V gene's germline CDR1 is SGHTA and CDR2 FQGTGA. The CDR3 sequence is CASSPMTGAEQYF. The CDR3 bases are TGTGCCAGCAGCCCAATGACAGGGGCCGAGCAGTACTTC. Full variable domain (missing parts from reference TRBV7-3 and TRBJ2-7): GAGVSQTPSNKVTEKGKYVELRCDPISGHTALYWYRQSLGQGPEFLIYFQGTGAADDSGLPNDRFFAVRPEGSVSTLKIQRTERGDSAVYLCASSPMTGAEQYFGPGTRLTVT.

This chain joins TRBV6-4 and TRBJ1-2, with a weak D call TRBD1 (5 bases). This CDR3 is built from 10 residues. CDR1 and CDR2 from the germline V gene are MRHNA and SNTAGT. Deletions cut 7 bases from V and 8 bases from J, with 8 bases between. CDR3: CASTGGGYTF. DNA of the CDR3: TGTGCCAGCACCGGGGGGGGCTACACCTTC.

The V and J genes are TRBV4-1 and TRBJ2-7, with 7 bases that match TRBD1. CDR3 length: 14 amino acids. J lost 7 bases, V lost 1 base, and 7 bases had no gene match. The germline V gene has CDR1 MGHRA and CDR2 YSYEKL. CDR3 amino acids: CASSQVLAGGEQYF. In DNA form, the CDR3 reads TGCGCCAGCAGCCAAGTATTGGCAGGGGGTGAGCAGTACTTC.

The chain is built from TRBV5-4 and TRBJ2-7, with 12 nucleotides matching TRBD2. V gave up 4 bases and J gave up 5 bases; unmatched junction bases: 4. This CDR3 spans 14 amino acids. Germline V gene sequence: CDR1 SGHNT, CDR2 YYREEE (reference sequence). CDR3 region: CASSPRLAGDEQYF. CDR3 sequence (DNA): TGTGCCAGCAGCCCACGACTAGCGGGAGACGAGCAGTACTTC.

This chain uses TRBV5-4 with TRBJ2-7, with TRBD2 identical over 8 bases. Unmatched junction bases numbered 2, after V lost 0 bases and J lost 6 bases. The CDR3 covers 13 residues. Germline CDR1 is SGHNT and CDR2 is YYREEE (reference sequence). The CDR3 nucleotides are TGTGCCAGCAGCTTGGAGGGGACTAGCGAGCAGTACTTC. Its protein is CASSLEGTSEQYF.

The chain is built from TRBV29-1 and TRBJ1-4; no definite D call. In germline, CDR1 is SQVTM, CDR2 ANQGSEA. V lost 0 bases to trimming and J lost 10 bases, with 6 bases between them. The CDR3 is made up of 11 amino acids. The CDR3 spells CSVEDRGKLFF. In DNA form, the CDR3 reads TGCAGCGTTGAAGATCGGGGAAAACTGTTTTTT.

The chain joins TRBV6-6 to TRBJ2-7; 9 nucleotides agree with TRBD1. The length of the CDR3 is 15 residues. Unmatched junction bases numbered 5, after V lost 0 bases and J lost 5 bases. Germline CDR1 is MNHNY and CDR2 is SVGAGI (reference sequence). The CDR3: CASSYSRDREDEQYF. The DNA of the CDR3 is TGTGCCAGCAGTTACTCCCGGGACAGGGAAGACGAGCAGTACTTC.

The J gene is TRBJ2-7, the V gene TRBV28, with 8 bases aligning to TRBD2. This CDR3 spans 15 amino acids. V trimming: 2 bases; J trimming: 6 bases; junction bases outside the gene matches: 9. The germline V gene encodes CDR1 MDHEN and CDR2 SYDVKM. The CDR3 loop is CASSLLSGGSSEQYF. CDR3 DNA: TGTGCCAGCAGTTTACTGTCGGGAGGGTCGTCCGAGCAGTACTTC.

The CDR3 sequence: CASNNPGGRGETQYF. The CDR3 nucleotides read TGCGCCAGCAACAATCCGGGGGGGCGAGGGGAGACCCAGTACTTC. V gene TRBV5-1 combines with J gene TRBJ2-5; 8 nucleotides line up with TRBD2. This CDR3 is built from 15 residues. Germline trimming cut 6 bases from V and 5 bases from J; bases unmatched to any gene: 12. The germline gives CDR1 SGHRS, CDR2 YFSETQ. The variable domain in full, completed from reference TRBV5-1 and TRBJ2-5, reads KAGVTQTPRYLIKTRGQQVTLSCSPISGHRSVSWYQQTPGQGLQFLFEYFSETQRNKGNFPGRFSGRQFSNSRSEMNVSTLELGDSALYLCASNNPGGRGETQYFGPGTRLLVL.

This chain joins TRBV28 and TRBJ1-1; unclear D gene. The germline V and J ends were trimmed by 2 bases and 5 bases, with 18 bases remaining between them. The CDR3 spans 16 residues. CDR1 is MDHEN and CDR2 is SYDVKM in the germline V gene. The CDR3 protein is CASSLGVRGWETEAFF. The DNA for the CDR3 is TGTGCCAGCAGTTTAGGGGTACGGGGATGGGAAACTGAAGCTTTCTTT.

V is TRBV11-2 and J is TRBJ2-7, with 9 bases fitting TRBD2. The V gene's germline CDR1 is SGHAT and CDR2 FQNNGV. The CDR3 loop spans 15 amino acids. Trimming removed 5 bases from V and 4 bases from J; junction bases left unmatched: 9. The CDR3 DNA reads as TGTGCCAGCAGCCCGCAGACGGCGGGGGGGTACGAGCAGTACTTC. This translates into CASSPQTAGGYEQYF.

The chain is built from TRBV5-1 and TRBJ2-1; 9 nucleotides align to TRBD2. V lost 3 bases and J lost 8; bases outside the gene matches: 9. In germline, CDR1 is SGHRS, CDR2 YFSETQ. The CDR3 consists of 15 residues. For the CDR3, the DNA is TGCGCCAGCAGCTCGACTAGCGGTTCCTTCGATGAGCAGTTCTTC. Translating gives CASSSTSGSFDEQFF.

The chain combines TRBV29-1 with TRBJ2-7; tentatively, D is TRBD1 (6 bases). This CDR3 is built from 14 residues. CDR1 and CDR2 (germline): SQVTM, ANQGSEA. V lost 7 bases and J lost 0, with 16 bases in between. CDR3 amino acids: CSALQGPSSYEQYF. The CDR3 nucleotides read TGCAGCGCCCTACAGGGACCGAGCTCCTACGAGCAGTACTTC.

This clone showed up just once. The chain recombines TRBV19 with TRBJ1-1; D gene ambiguous. There are 14 residues in the CDR3. V was trimmed by 5 bases and J by 0 bases, leaving 10 bases between them. The germline gives CDR1 LNHDA, CDR2 SQIVND (reference sequence). The DNA for the CDR3 is TGTGCCAGTAGTTCCCAGGTAATGAACACTGAAGCTTTCTTT. Protein: CASSSQVMNTEAFF.

The chain employs TRBV5-4 and TRBJ2-5; 14 bases match TRBD2. Germline lookup yields CDR1 SGHNT and CDR2 YYREEE (reference sequence). There are 16 residues in the CDR3. V gave up 5 bases and J gave up 2 bases; unmatched junction bases: 5. CDR3 DNA sequence: TGTGCCAGCAGAGGACTAGCGGGAGGAGGACAAGAGACCCAGTACTTC. It specifies CASRGLAGGGQETQYF.

The chain is built from TRBV5-4 and TRBJ1-1, with D hard to call. With 0 bases removed from V and 0 bases from J, the gap between germline ends came to 6 bases. Germline V gene sequence: CDR1 SGHNT, CDR2 YYREEE (reference sequence). This CDR3 contains 14 residues. This chain's CDR3 is CASSLAPVNTEAFF. The CDR3 nucleotides are TGTGCCAGCAGCTTGGCCCCAGTGAACACTGAAGCTTTCTTT.

V is TRBV5-6 and J is TRBJ1-1; 7 positions match TRBD1. CDR3 length: 13 residues. Germline lookup yields CDR1 SGHDT and CDR2 YYEEEE. V lost 4 bases and J lost 7; bases outside the gene matches: 7. The CDR3 nucleotides are TGTGCCAGCAGCCCGACAGGGCGAGGTGAAGCTTTCTTT. The encoded protein is CASSPTGRGEAFF.

This chain joins TRBV7-2 and TRBJ1-3, with TRBD1 matching over 7 bases. Per germline, CDR1 SGHTA and CDR2 FQGNSA. V shed 4 bases and J 1 base; nucleotides not matched to a gene: 4. The CDR3 covers 15 residues. The CDR3 sequence is CASSSTDRSGNTIYF. The CDR3 DNA reads TGTGCCAGCAGCTCAACGGACAGGTCTGGAAACACCATATATTTT.

V and J are TRBV4-1 and TRBJ2-5; D may be TRBD2 (6 bases). V was cut by 4 bases and J by 5 bases, with 17 bases left in between. The CDR3 length is 15 residues. From germline, CDR1 is MGHRA and CDR2 YSYEKL. Here the CDR3 DNA reads TGCGCCAGCAGCCCCGTGGAGGGCCGATTTGAGACCCAGTACTTC. Residues: CASSPVEGRFETQYF.

This rearrangement joins TRBV10-3 to TRBJ2-1; 15 bases match TRBD2. V shed 6 bases and J 6 bases; nucleotides not matched to a gene: 12. This CDR3 spans 18 amino acids. The germline CDR1 and CDR2 sequences are ENHRY and SYGVKD. CDR3 bases: TGTGCCATCAGGGGGGGGACTAGCGGGAGGCTACCCTCCAATGAGCAGTTCTTC. This gives the protein CAIRGGTSGRLPSNEQFF.

This clone was counted once. The chain has TRBV27 and TRBJ2-7, with 14 nucleotides matching TRBD2. Germline assignment: CDR1 MNHEY and CDR2 SMNVEV (reference sequence). The CDR3 consists of 15 residues. The junction had 2 bases not matched to a gene; V was cut back by 0 bases and J by 7 bases. The CDR3 region is CASSLSRTSGREQYF. CDR3 coding DNA: TGTGCCAGCAGTTTATCGAGGACTAGCGGGAGGGAGCAGTACTTC.

V and J are TRBV24-1 and TRBJ2-1; TRBD1 agrees at 7 bases. The CDR3 consists of 15 residues. V lost 5 bases to trimming and J lost 8 bases; unmatched junction nucleotides: 11. Germline V gene sequence: CDR1 KGHDR, CDR2 SFDVKD. In DNA, the CDR3 is TGTGCCACCAGTGGTTCAACAGGGGTTGGCGATGAGCAGTTCTTC. Its protein is CATSGSTGVGDEQFF.

This sequence joins TRBV5-4 and TRBJ2-7; D perhaps matches TRBD1 (5 bases). Germline values: CDR1 SGHNT, CDR2 YYREEE (reference sequence). V was cut by 6 bases and J by 5 bases, with 18 bases left in between. This CDR3 is built from 14 residues. The CDR3 bases are TGTGCCAGCACCAAGGAAGGACAACCCCACGAGCAGTACTTC. As protein: CASTKEGQPHEQYF.

The chain recombines TRBV10-3 with TRBJ1-5, with a tentative D call TRBD1 (5 bases). Germline values: CDR1 ENHRY, CDR2 SYGVKD. CDR3 length: 12 amino acids. Trimming stripped 3 bases from V and 7 bases from J, with 7 bases between. As DNA, the CDR3 is TGTGCCATCAGTGACCCAGGGCAGCCCCAGCATTTT. Protein sequence: CAISDPGQPQHF.

The CDR3 sequence is CATSDQDMNTEAFF. CDR3 DNA: TGTGCCACCAGTGACCAGGACATGAACACTGAAGCTTTCTTT. This sequence joins TRBV24-1 and TRBJ1-1, with TRBD1 as a possible D gene (5 bases). The germline gives CDR1 KGHDR, CDR2 SFDVKD. This CDR3 is built from 14 residues. Trimming removed 4 bases at V and 0 bases at J, with 8 bases between.